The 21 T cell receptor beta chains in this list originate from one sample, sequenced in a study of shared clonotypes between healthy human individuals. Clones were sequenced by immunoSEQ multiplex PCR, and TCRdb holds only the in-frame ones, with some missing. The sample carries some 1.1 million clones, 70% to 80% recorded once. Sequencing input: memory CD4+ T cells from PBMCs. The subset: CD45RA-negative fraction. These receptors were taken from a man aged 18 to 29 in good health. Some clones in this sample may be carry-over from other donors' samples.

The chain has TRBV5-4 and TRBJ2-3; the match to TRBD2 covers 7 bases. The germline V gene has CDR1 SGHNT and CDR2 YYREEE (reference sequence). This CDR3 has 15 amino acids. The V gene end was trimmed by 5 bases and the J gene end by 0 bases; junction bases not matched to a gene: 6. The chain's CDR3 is CASSVRRGSTDTQYF. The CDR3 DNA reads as TGTGCCAGCAGTGTGAGGCGGGGGAGCACAGATACGCAGTATTTT.

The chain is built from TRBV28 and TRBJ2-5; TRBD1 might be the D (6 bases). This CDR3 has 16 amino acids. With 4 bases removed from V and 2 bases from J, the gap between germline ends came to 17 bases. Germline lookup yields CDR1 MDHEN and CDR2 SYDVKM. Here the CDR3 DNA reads TGTGCCAGCAGTTCGCCCCGGCAGGGGAAGCAAGAGACCCAGTACTTC. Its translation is CASSSPRQGKQETQYF. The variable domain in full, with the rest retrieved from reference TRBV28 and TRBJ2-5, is DVKVTQSSRYLVKRTGEKVFLECVQDMDHENMFWYRQDPGLGLRLIYFSYDVKMKEKGDIPEGYSVSREKKERFSLILESASTNQTSMYLCASSSPRQGKQETQYFGPGTRLLVL.

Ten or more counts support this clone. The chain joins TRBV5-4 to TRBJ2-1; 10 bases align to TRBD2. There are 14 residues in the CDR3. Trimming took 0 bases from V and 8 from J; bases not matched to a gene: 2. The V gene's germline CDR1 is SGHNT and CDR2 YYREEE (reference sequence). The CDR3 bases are TGTGCCAGCAGCTTGGGACTAGCGGGTTATGAGCAGTTCTTC. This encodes CASSLGLAGYEQFF.

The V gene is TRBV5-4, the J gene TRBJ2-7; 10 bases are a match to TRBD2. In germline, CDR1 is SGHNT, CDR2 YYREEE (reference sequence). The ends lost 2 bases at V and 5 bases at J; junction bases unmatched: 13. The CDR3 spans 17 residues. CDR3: CASSLPRSSGSGNEQYF. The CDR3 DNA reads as TGTGCCAGCAGCTTACCCAGGTCTAGCGGGAGTGGAAACGAGCAGTACTTC.

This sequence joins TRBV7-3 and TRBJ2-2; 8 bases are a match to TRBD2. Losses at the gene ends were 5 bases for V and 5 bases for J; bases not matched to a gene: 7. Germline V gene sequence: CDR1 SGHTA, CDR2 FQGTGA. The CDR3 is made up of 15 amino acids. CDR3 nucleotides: TGTGCCAGCAGCCTCTCCGGGACTAGGACCGGGGAGCTGTTTTTT. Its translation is CASSLSGTRTGELFF.

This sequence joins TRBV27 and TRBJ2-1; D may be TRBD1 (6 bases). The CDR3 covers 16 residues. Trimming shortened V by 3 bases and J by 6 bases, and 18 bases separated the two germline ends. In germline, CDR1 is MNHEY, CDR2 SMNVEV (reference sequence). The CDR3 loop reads CASSLSPRGQINEQFF. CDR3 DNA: TGTGCCAGCAGTTTGTCCCCAAGGGGACAAATCAATGAGCAGTTCTTC.

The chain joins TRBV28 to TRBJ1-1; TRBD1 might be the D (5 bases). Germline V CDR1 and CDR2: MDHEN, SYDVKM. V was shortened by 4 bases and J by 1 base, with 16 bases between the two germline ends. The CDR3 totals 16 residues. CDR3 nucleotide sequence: TGTGCCAGCAGTTCTCAACCGGGACGGGAGAACACTGAAGCTTTCTTT. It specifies CASSSQPGRENTEAFF.

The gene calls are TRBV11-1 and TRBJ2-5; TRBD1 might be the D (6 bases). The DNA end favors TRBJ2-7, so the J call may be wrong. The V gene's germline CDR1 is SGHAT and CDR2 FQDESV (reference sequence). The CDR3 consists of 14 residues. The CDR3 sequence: CASSYSGQGYEQYF. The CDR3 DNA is TGTGCCAGCAGCTACTCGGGGCAGGGGTACGAGCAGTACTTC.

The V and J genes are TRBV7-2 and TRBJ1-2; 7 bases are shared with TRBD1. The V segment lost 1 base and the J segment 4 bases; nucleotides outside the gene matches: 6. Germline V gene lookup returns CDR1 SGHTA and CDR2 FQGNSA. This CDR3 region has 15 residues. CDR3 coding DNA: TGTGCCAGCAGCTTAGATAACAGGGGAGGCTATGGCTACACCTTC. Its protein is CASSLDNRGGYGYTF.

As DNA, the CDR3 is TGCGCCAGCAGCCACGACAGGGCGGACGGCTACACCTTC. Amino acid sequence: CASSHDRADGYTF. The chain joins TRBV4-3 to TRBJ1-2; 7 bases match TRBD1. The germline V gene encodes CDR1 LGHNA and CDR2 YSLEER. V trimming: 3 bases; J trimming: 8 bases; junction bases outside the gene matches: 6. The CDR3 runs 13 residues.

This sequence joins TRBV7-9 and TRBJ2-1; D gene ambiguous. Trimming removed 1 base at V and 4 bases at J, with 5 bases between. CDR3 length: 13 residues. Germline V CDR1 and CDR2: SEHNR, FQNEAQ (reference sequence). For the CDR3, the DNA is TGTGCCAGCAGCTTAGGGTATTACAATGAGCAGTTCTTC. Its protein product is CASSLGYYNEQFF.

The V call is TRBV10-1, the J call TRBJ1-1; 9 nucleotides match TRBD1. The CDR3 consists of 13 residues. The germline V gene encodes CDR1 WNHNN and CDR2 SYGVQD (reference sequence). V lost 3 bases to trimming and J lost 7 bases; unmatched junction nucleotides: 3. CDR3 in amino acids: CASSEGDRVEAFF. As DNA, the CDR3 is TGCGCCAGCAGTGAAGGGGACAGGGTTGAAGCTTTCTTT.

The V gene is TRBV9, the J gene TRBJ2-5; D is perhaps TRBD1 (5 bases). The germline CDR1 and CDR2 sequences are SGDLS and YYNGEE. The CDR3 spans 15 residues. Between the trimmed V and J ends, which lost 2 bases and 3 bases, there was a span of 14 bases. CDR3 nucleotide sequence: TGTGCCAGCAGCGTTCGCCTCGGCAGGGAAGAGACCCAGTACTTC. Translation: CASSVRLGREETQYF.

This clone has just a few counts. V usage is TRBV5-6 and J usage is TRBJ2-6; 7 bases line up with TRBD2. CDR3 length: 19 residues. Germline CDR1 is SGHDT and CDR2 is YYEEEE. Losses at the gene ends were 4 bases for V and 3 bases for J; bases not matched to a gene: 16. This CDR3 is CASSSLLAGVAFGANVLTF. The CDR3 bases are TGTGCCAGCAGCAGTCTCCTCGCGGGAGTTGCGTTTGGGGCCAACGTCCTGACTTTC. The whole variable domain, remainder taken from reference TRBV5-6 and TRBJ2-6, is DAGVTQSPTHLIKTRGQQVTLRCSPKSGHDTVSWYQQALGQGPQFIFQYYEEEERQRGNFPDRFSGHQFPNYSSELNVNALLLGDSALYLCASSSLLAGVAFGANVLTFGAGSRLTVL.

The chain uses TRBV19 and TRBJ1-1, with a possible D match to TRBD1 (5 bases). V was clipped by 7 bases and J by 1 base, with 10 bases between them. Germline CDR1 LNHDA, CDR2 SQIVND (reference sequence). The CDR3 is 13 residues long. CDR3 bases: TGTGCCAGTACCCCAAGGGGGAACACTGAAGCTTTCTTT. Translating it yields CASTPRGNTEAFF.

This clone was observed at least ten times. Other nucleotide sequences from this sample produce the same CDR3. The CDR3 DNA reads as TGTGCCAGCAGTTTACTCCGTGAGCAGTACTTC. It codes for CASSLLREQYF. The V gene is TRBV28, the J gene TRBJ2-7; D gene ambiguous. The CDR3 has 11 amino acids. V lost 2 bases to trimming and J lost 7 bases, with 6 bases between them. Germline V gives CDR1 MDHEN, CDR2 SYDVKM.

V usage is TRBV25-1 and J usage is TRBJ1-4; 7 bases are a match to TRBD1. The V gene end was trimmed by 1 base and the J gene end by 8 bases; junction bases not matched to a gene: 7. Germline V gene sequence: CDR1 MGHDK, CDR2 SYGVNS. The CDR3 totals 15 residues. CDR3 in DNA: TGTGCCAGCAGTGAATCAAGGGGGCGAGGCGAAAAACTGTTTTTT. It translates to CASSESRGRGEKLFF.

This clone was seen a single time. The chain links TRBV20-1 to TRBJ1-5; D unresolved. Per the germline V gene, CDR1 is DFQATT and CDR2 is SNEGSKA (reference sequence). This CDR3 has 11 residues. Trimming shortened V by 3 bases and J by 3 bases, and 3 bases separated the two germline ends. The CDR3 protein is CSASFNQPQHF. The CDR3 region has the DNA TGCAGTGCTAGCTTCAATCAGCCCCAGCATTTT.

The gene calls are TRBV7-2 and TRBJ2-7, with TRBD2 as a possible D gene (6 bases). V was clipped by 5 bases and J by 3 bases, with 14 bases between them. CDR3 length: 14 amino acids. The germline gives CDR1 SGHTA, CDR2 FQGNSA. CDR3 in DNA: TGTGCCAGCAGCCCCAACCCCGGGAGCTACGAGCAGTACTTC. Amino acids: CASSPNPGSYEQYF.

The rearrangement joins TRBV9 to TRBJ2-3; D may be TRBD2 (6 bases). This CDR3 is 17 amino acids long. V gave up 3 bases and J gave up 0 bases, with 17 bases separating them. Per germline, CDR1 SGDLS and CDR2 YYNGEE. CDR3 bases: TGTGCCAGCAGCGCCCCGCGTGGAGCGGGCAGCACAGATACGCAGTATTTT. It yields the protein CASSAPRGAGSTDTQYF. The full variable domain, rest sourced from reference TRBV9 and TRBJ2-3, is DSGVTQTPKHLITATGQRVTLRCSPRSGDLSVYWYQQSLDQGLQFLIQYYNGEERAKGNILERFSAQQFPDLHSELNLSSLELGDSALYFCASSAPRGAGSTDTQYFGPGTRLTVL.

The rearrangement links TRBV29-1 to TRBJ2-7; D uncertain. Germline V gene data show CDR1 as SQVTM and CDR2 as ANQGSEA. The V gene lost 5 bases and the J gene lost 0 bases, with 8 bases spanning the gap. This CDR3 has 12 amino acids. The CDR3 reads CSVSPGSYEQYF. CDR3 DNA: TGCAGCGTTTCTCCCGGCTCCTACGAGCAGTACTTC.